A selection of T cell receptor beta chains follows, all from one sample in a study of blood T cell repertoires in COVID-19. Sequenced by immunoSEQ multiplex PCR; TCRdb stores in-frame clones only, minus some. Of approximately 240,000 clones listed, about 85% were seen once; the top ten hold 2.9%. Material: peripheral blood. Receptors originate from a man aged 50-60 years who had recovered from COVID-19. Both conserved end residues are part of each CDR3. D genes are given only for firm matches. Size is omitted from some rows. Given values are once, few, many or a class for expanded clones.

.	TRBJ1-5	TRBV19	.	CASSIRGGQPQHF	TGTGCCAGTAGTATTCGGGGGGGTCAGCCCCAGCATTTT
.	TRBJ2-7	TRBV28	.	CASRIGTASYEQYF	TGTGCCAGCAGGATCGGGACTGCCTCCTACGAGCAGTACTTC
.	TRBJ2-3	TRBV29-1	.	CSLTNRTIYQDTQYF	TGCAGCCTTACTAACAGGACCATATACCAGGATACGCAGTATTTT
.	TRBJ2-3	TRBV5-1	.	CASSSGPSTDTQYF	TGCGCCAGCAGCAGCGGACCATCCACAGATACGCAGTATTTT
.	TRBJ2-6	TRBV5-1	TRBD1	CASSLRRQGSSGANVLTF	TGCGCCAGCAGCTTACGGAGACAGGGGAGCTCTGGGGCCAACGTCCTGACTTTC
.	TRBJ1-2	TRBV9	.	CASTPRDWGYGYTF	TGTGCCAGCACCCCCCGGGACTGGGGCTATGGCTACACCTTC
.	TRBJ1-6	TRBV6-5	.	CASSYSSFDYNSPLHF	TGTGCCAGCAGTTACTCGAGCTTCGACTATAATTCACCCCTCCACTTT
.	TRBJ2-7	TRBV27	.	CASSPPRGPRLF	TGTGCCAGCAGTCCACCCAGGGGCCCCCGTCTTTTC
few	TRBJ2-6	TRBV28	.	CASSLGGVTSGANVLTF	TGTGCCAGCAGTTTAGGGGGCGTAACCTCTGGGGCCAACGTCCTGACTTTC
few	TRBJ1-4	TRBV11-2	.	CASSLFANEKLFF	TGTGCCAGCAGCTTATTCGCTAATGAAAAACTGTTTTTT
.	TRBJ2-1	TRBV4-1	TRBD1	CASSQDRQGYHEQFF	TGCGCCAGCAGCCAAGATCGACAGGGTTACCATGAGCAGTTCTTC
.	TRBJ2-7	TRBV5-1	TRBD2	CASSLGVAGGHEQYF	TGCGCCAGCAGCTTGGGAGTGGCGGGAGGCCACGAGCAGTACTTC
.	TRBJ1-1	TRBV6-4	.	CASSRQAGDMNTEAFF	TGTGCCAGCAGCCGCCAGGCAGGGGACATGAACACTGAAGCTTTCTTT
few	TRBJ2-7	TRBV30	.	CAWSPPPVQYF	TGTGCCTGGAGCCCCCCCCCGGTGCAGTACTTC
.	TRBJ1-1	TRBV28	.	CASSQKGGARTEAFF	TGTGCCAGCAGTCAAAAGGGAGGGGCACGGACTGAAGCTTTCTTT
.	TRBJ2-7	TRBV2	TRBD1	CASRRQGFSYEQYF	TGTGCCAGCAGGCGACAGGGGTTCTCCTACGAGCAGTACTTC
.	TRBJ1-3	TRBV28	.	CASSSPHRESGNTIYF	TGTGCCAGCAGTTCTCCTCACAGGGAATCTGGAAACACCATATATTTT